The 21 T cell receptor beta chains reported below all come from one sample, sequenced in a study of T cell changes during pregnancy in multiple sclerosis. Sequencing was performed with immunoSEQ multiplex PCR; in TCRdb, only in-frame clones are kept and a portion is missing. The data hold 20,000 to 25,000 clones, with 75% to 95% observed a single time. The input for sequencing was CD4+ T cells from peripheral blood mononuclear cells, taken in the third trimester of pregnancy. These TCRs come from a female donor with multiple sclerosis, enrolled in a pregnancy study.

The rearrangement uses TRBV11-3 and TRBJ1-3; no clear D gene. The CDR3 is made up of 16 amino acids. Germline loops: CDR1 SGHNT, CDR2 YENEEA. V was pared by 0 bases and J by 0 bases, with 9 bases between. CDR3 sequence: CASSLDGQSSGNTIYF. CDR3 bases: TGTGCCAGCAGCTTAGATGGGCAGAGCTCTGGAAACACCATATATTTT.

CDR3 in DNA: TGTGCCAGCAGGTCGTCAGGTAACTTAGAGACCCAGTACTTC. It codes for CASRSSGNLETQYF. The chain joins TRBV6-1 to TRBJ2-5; D gene ambiguous. Trimming cost V 6 bases and J 4 bases, with 15 bases left between them. Germline CDR1 is MNHNS and CDR2 is SASEGT. CDR3 length equals 14 residues.

V is TRBV7-2 and J is TRBJ2-5; D not certain. From germline, CDR1 is SGHTA and CDR2 FQGNSA. V dropped 2 bases and J dropped 1 base, with 8 bases sitting between them. CDR3 length: 14 amino acids. Here the CDR3 DNA reads TGTGCCAGCAGCTTATACGGGTCCCAAGAGACCCAGTACTTC. Its protein is CASSLYGSQETQYF.

This clone was counted a single time. The rearrangement links TRBV29-1 to TRBJ1-1, with D uncertain. The germline gives CDR1 SQVTM, CDR2 ANQGSEA. V gave up 5 bases and J gave up 3 bases, with 13 bases separating them. This CDR3 has 13 residues. CDR3 DNA sequence: TGCAGCGTTTATGACACAAGACACACTGAAGCTTTCTTT. It is translated as CSVYDTRHTEAFF.

The chain is built from TRBV10-3 and TRBJ1-3, with TRBD1 matching 7 bases. J gave up 3 bases and V 3 bases, and 5 bases lay outside the gene matches. The CDR3 is made up of 15 amino acids. Germline V gene data show CDR1 as ENHRY and CDR2 as SYGVKD. The CDR3 sequence: CAISDTGVGGNTIYF. The CDR3 DNA reads as TGTGCCATCAGTGATACAGGGGTCGGTGGAAACACCATATATTTT.

The rearrangement joins TRBV5-5 to TRBJ1-3; 9 positions agree with TRBD1. Germline CDR1 is SGHKS and CDR2 is YYEKEE (reference sequence). This CDR3 is built from 14 residues. J lost 4 bases, V lost 2 bases, and 1 base had no gene match. The CDR3, as DNA: TGTGCCAGCAGCTTTGGGACAGGGGGAAACACCATATATTTT. As protein: CASSFGTGGNTIYF.

This clone was seen a single time. The chain uses TRBV4-3 and TRBJ1-1; TRBD1 matches at 7 bases. Trimming at V came to 0 bases and at J to 8 bases, leaving 6 bases not matched to a gene. CDR3 length: 14 amino acids. The germline V gene has CDR1 LGHNA and CDR2 YSLEER. The CDR3 region has the DNA TGCGCCAGCAGCCAAGATTCACAGGGGCTGGAAGCTTTCTTT. It translates to CASSQDSQGLEAFF.

The chain has TRBV5-1 and TRBJ2-2; D not resolved. CDR1 is SGHRS and CDR2 is YFSETQ in the germline V gene. The CDR3 has 15 residues. V shed 0 bases and J shed 1 base, with 7 bases lying between them. The chain's CDR3 is CASSLAPGNTGELFF. DNA for the CDR3: TGCGCCAGCAGCTTGGCTCCCGGGAACACCGGGGAGCTGTTTTTT.

The V and J genes are TRBV6-5 and TRBJ1-1; D is perhaps TRBD1 (6 bases). CDR1 is MNHEY and CDR2 is SVGAGI in the germline V gene. V was cut by 6 bases and J by 10 bases, with 21 bases left in between. The length of the CDR3 is 14 residues. CDR3 protein: CASSVGQGYGGAFF. The CDR3 region has the DNA TGTGCCAGCAGCGTCGGGCAGGGGTATGGTGGAGCTTTCTTT.

The V and J genes are TRBV5-4 and TRBJ2-7; TRBD1 might be the D (5 bases). V lost 4 bases to trimming and J lost 3 bases, with 17 bases between them. This CDR3 is 15 amino acids long. From germline, CDR1 is SGHNT and CDR2 YYREEE (reference sequence). The CDR3 reads CASSDGHPRLYEQYF. CDR3 nucleotide sequence: TGTGCCAGCAGCGACGGACACCCCCGGCTCTACGAGCAGTACTTC.

This chain joins TRBV29-1 and TRBJ2-5; TRBD1 matches 7 bases. V lost 4 bases and J lost 4; bases outside the gene matches: 18. This CDR3 contains 17 residues. CDR1 is SQVTM and CDR2 is ANQGSEA in the germline V gene. This CDR3 is CSVGTGAEGVFTETQYF. In nucleotides, the CDR3 is TGCAGCGTTGGGACAGGCGCCGAGGGAGTTTTTACAGAGACCCAGTACTTC.

J is TRBJ1-6 and V is TRBV7-2; TRBD1 matches 7 bases. J lost 10 bases, V lost 3 bases, and 9 bases had no gene match. The CDR3 runs 15 residues. Germline lookup yields CDR1 SGHTA and CDR2 FQGNSA. The CDR3 coding sequence is TGTGCCAGCAGCTTCGGACAGGCCAGCGCATCACCCCTCCACTTT. It encodes CASSFGQASASPLHF.

V usage is TRBV11-3 and J usage is TRBJ2-7; D is ambiguous. Germline-derived CDR1 and CDR2 are SGHNT and YENEEA. Trimming left V 5 bases short and J 3 bases short, with 11 bases between. The CDR3 extends over 13 amino acids. CDR3 residues: CASSPNPYYEQYF. The DNA for the CDR3 is TGTGCCAGCAGCCCCAACCCCTACTACGAGCAGTACTTC. Using reference TRBV11-3 and TRBJ2-7 for the parts outside the CDR3, the full variable domain is EAGVVQSPRYKIIEKKQPVAFWCNPISGHNTLYWYLQNLGQGPELLIRYENEEAVDDSQLPKDRFSAERLKGVDSTLKIQPAELGDSAVYLCASSPNPYYEQYFGPGTRLTVT.

This chain joins TRBV20-1 and TRBJ2-1; D call uncertain. This CDR3 spans 11 amino acids. The ends were cut back, 4 bases at V and 9 bases at J, with 10 bases in the middle. CDR1 and CDR2 (germline): DFQATT, SNEGSKA (reference sequence). The CDR3 region is CSATIAREQFF. In nucleotides, the CDR3 is TGCAGTGCTACTATTGCGCGTGAGCAGTTCTTC.

V gene TRBV6-5 combines with J gene TRBJ1-2, with D unclear. Trimming took off 1 base at V and 5 bases at J, with 14 bases between the two ends. Germline CDR1 reads MNHEY; CDR2 reads SVGAGI. CDR3 length equals 15 residues. CDR3 sequence reads: CASSYYARSSYGYTF. The CDR3 DNA reads as TGTGCCAGCAGTTACTATGCCCGGAGCAGTTATGGCTACACCTTC.

The chain has TRBV9 and TRBJ1-2; D ambiguous. This CDR3 has 14 residues. V lost 0 bases and J lost 4, with 10 bases in between. Germline V gene sequence: CDR1 SGDLS, CDR2 YYNGEE. This CDR3 reads CASSVVPEGYGYTF. The CDR3 DNA is TGTGCCAGCAGCGTAGTACCGGAGGGCTATGGCTACACCTTC.

This clone showed up just a few times. CDR3 residues: CASTQGASPGLNYGYTF. The CDR3 region has the DNA TGTGCCAGCACCCAGGGGGCAAGCCCAGGGTTAAACTATGGCTACACCTTC. V gene TRBV7-9 combines with J gene TRBJ1-2, with TRBD1 identical over 8 bases. Germline lookup yields CDR1 SEHNR and CDR2 FQNEAQ (reference sequence). The junction had 15 bases not matched to a gene; V was cut back by 7 bases and J by 2 bases. The CDR3 totals 17 residues.

The chain employs TRBV6-5 and TRBJ1-3; D uncertain. V lost 5 bases, J lost 0 bases, and 8 bases lay in between. CDR1 and CDR2 (germline): MNHEY, SVGAGI. The CDR3 runs 14 residues. CDR3: CASSGSFSGNTIYF. The CDR3 DNA reads as TGTGCCAGCAGTGGGAGTTTCTCTGGAAACACCATATATTTT.

The genes are TRBV7-9 and TRBJ2-2; 9 bases match TRBD2. The CDR3 runs 15 residues. Trimming cost V 2 bases and J 4 bases; bases outside gene matches: 2. Per the germline V gene, CDR1 is SEHNR and CDR2 is FQNEAQ (reference sequence). The CDR3 reads CASSLRAGGTGELFF. DNA for the CDR3: TGTGCCAGCAGCTTAAGAGCGGGGGGCACCGGGGAGCTGTTTTTT.

J is TRBJ2-3 and V is TRBV9; 8 bases align to TRBD2. The ends lost 0 bases at V and 2 bases at J; junction bases unmatched: 5. The germline V gene has CDR1 SGDLS and CDR2 YYNGEE. CDR3 length: 16 amino acids. Here the CDR3 reads CASSVVASGYTDTQYF. The CDR3 DNA sequence: TGTGCCAGCAGCGTAGTCGCTAGCGGGTACACAGATACGCAGTATTTT.

The chain uses TRBV28 and TRBJ1-4; D perhaps matches TRBD1 (5 bases). CDR3 size: 16 residues. V was trimmed by 3 bases and J by 7 bases, leaving 18 bases between them. The germline V gene encodes CDR1 MDHEN and CDR2 SYDVKM. CDR3 residues: CASSFGGIRSIEKLFF. In nucleotides, the CDR3 is TGTGCCAGCAGTTTCGGGGGGATACGTTCAATTGAAAAACTGTTTTTT.